These 4 T cell receptor beta chains were all obtained from the same sample, sequenced in a study of spatial heterogeneity in lung cancer. Findings and limits, study-wide: The number of expanded tumor alpha and beta chains correlated with mutation number.

TCRdb ran MiXCR on the 5' RACE reads and lists one entry per CDR3 protein. The profile shows over 15,000 distinct CDR3 sequences, around 6.2% of them singletons. Specified time point: sample taken at primary tumor resection. These receptors have no known antigen. The sample in question was lung tumor tissue, obtained at surgery. Receptors originate from a male donor with early-stage non-small cell lung cancer.

In this sample, this clonotype turned up many times. This beta chain appears as a stray read in a library generated for alpha chains; its size is not informative. J is TRBJ2-1 and V is TRBV20-1, with D hard to call. V was shortened by 4 bases and J by 9 bases, with 10 bases between the two germline ends. The germline V gene encodes CDR1 DFQATT and CDR2 SNEGSKA (reference sequence). The CDR3 is 11 residues long. The CDR3, as DNA: TGCAGTGCTATTTTCCCCGGTGAGCAGTTCTTC. It codes for CSAIFPGEQFF.

This clonotype was recorded at least ten times. This beta chain turned up in a library designed for alpha chains; as an off-target read, its abundance says little. The chain recombines TRBV24-1 with TRBJ1-5; TRBD1 matches 7 bases. Trimming removed 3 bases from V and 5 bases from J; junction bases left unmatched: 9. This CDR3 region has 16 residues. Germline CDR1 is KGHDR and CDR2 is SFDVKD. Here the CDR3 reads CATSDADQGEHQPQHF. CDR3 in DNA: TGTGCCACCAGTGATGCCGACCAGGGGGAGCATCAGCCCCAGCATTTT.

About this clonotype: The library was prepared for alpha chains; this beta chain is a stray read, so its frequency means little. The chain employs TRBV3-1 and TRBJ1-5; no definite D call. The CDR3 length is 14 residues. V shed 0 bases and J shed 6 bases, with 9 bases lying between them. The V gene's germline CDR1 is LGHDT and CDR2 YNNKEL (reference sequence). The CDR3 DNA is TGTGCCAGCAGCCAAGATGCAATCGTTCAGCCCCAGCATTTT. Protein product: CASSQDAIVQPQHF.

This clonotype was detected ten times or more. This beta chain appears as a stray read in a library generated for alpha chains; its size is not informative. The chain has TRBV6-2 or TRBV6-3 and TRBJ2-7, with 8 bases fitting TRBD2. Losses at the gene ends were 2 bases for V and 0 bases for J; bases not matched to a gene: 0. Germline V gene sequence: CDR1 MNHEY, CDR2 SVGEGT. The CDR3 consists of 14 residues. The chain's CDR3 is CASSYTSGSYEQYF. Written as DNA, the CDR3 is TGTGCCAGCAGTTACACTAGCGGCTCCTACGAGCAGTACTTC.